One and the same sample provided the 4 T cell receptor beta chains below, sequenced in a study of blood T cell repertoires in COVID-19. Using immunoSEQ multiplex PCR, the repertoire was profiled, and TCRdb retains in-frame clones only, with some absent. This table holds roughly 100,000 clones, 84% found once. Sequenced input: peripheral blood. The receptors stem from a human donor in a cohort sampled during active COVID-19.

This chain joins TRBV7-9 and TRBJ2-3, with D possibly being TRBD2 (6 bases). Deletions cut 4 bases from V and 3 bases from J, with 14 bases between. The CDR3 sequence is 15 residues long. Germline values: CDR1 SEHNR, CDR2 FQNEAQ (reference sequence). The CDR3 bases are TGTGCCAGCAGCTCCGGGACTGGAGAGACAGATACGCAGTATTTT. Amino acids: CASSSGTGETDTQYF.

This clone was counted between two and nine times. One junction end disagrees with the germline gene, perhaps due to a read error. The V gene is TRBV18, the J gene TRBJ2-1; 7 bases map to TRBD1. Germline-derived CDR1 and CDR2 are KGHSH and LQKENI. The CDR3 has 14 residues. CDR3 sequence (DNA): TGTGCCAGCTCACCCGGGACAGTCTACGATGAGCAGTTCTTC. Its translation: CASSPGTVYDEQFF.

V is TRBV14 and J is TRBJ1-2; D remains ambiguous. This CDR3 contains 15 residues. The germline gives CDR1 SGHDN, CDR2 FVKESK. V gave up 3 bases and J gave up 2 bases, with 13 bases separating them. The CDR3 loop is CASSHLPGWNYGYTF. The CDR3 DNA reads as TGTGCCAGCAGCCATCTCCCGGGGTGGAACTATGGCTACACCTTC.

V is TRBV10-3 and J is TRBJ2-2, with a possible D match to TRBD1 (6 bases). Germline V gives CDR1 ENHRY, CDR2 SYGVKD. With 9 bases removed from V and 0 bases from J, the gap between germline ends came to 11 bases. The CDR3 sequence is 14 residues long. The CDR3 DNA is TGTGCCATTGGGACAATCGCGAACACCGGGGAGCTGTTTTTT. Its translation: CAIGTIANTGELFF.